This TCR beta chain was captured by sequencing in a study of blood T cell repertoires in COVID-19. Study-level information: Samples of COVID-19 (acute and convalescent) were obtained from the United States, Italy and Spain.

Assay used: immunoSEQ multiplex PCR; TCRdb lists only in-frame clones, some missing. The data hold around 52,000 clones, with about 81% observed a single time. After removal of 2 bases from V and 2 bases from J, the junction contained 5 bases not matched to a gene. This CDR3 is built from 14 residues. The germline CDR1 and CDR2 sequences are GTSNPN and SVGIG (reference sequence). The chain uses TRBV30 and TRBJ1-1, with 7 positions matching TRBD1. This receptor was obtained from a woman aged 55 to 70 with acute or convalescent COVID-19. Input material: peripheral blood. The CDR3 spells CAWSPGTANTEAFF. The CDR3 DNA is TGTGCCTGGAGTCCCGGGACAGCAAACACTGAAGCTTTCTTT.